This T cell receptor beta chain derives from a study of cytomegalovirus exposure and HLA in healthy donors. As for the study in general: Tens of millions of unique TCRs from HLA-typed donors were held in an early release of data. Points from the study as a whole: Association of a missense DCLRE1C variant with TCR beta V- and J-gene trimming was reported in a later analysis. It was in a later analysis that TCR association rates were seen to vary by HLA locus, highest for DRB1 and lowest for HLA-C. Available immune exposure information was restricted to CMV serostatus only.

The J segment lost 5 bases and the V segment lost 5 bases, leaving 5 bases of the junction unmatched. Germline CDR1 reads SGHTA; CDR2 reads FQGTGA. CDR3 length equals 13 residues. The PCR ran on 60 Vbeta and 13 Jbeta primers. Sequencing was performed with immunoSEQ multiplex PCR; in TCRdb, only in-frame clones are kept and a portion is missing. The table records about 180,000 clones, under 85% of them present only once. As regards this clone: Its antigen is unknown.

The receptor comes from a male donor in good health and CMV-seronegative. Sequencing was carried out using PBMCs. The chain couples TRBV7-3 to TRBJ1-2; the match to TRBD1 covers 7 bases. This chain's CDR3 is CASSGRDSYGYTF. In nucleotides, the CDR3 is TGTGCCAGCAGCGGCCGGGACAGTTATGGCTACACCTTC.